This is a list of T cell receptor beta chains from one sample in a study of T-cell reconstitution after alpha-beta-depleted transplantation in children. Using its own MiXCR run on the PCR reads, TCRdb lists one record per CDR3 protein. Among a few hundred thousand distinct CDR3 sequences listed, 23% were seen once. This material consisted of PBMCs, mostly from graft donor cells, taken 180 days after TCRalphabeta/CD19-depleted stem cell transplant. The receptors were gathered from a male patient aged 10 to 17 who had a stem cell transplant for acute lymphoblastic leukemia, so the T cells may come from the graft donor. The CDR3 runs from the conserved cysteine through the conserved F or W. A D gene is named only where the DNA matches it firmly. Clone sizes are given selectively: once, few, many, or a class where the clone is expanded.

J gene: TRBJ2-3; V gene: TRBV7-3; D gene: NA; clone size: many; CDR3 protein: CASSLSGTSTDTQYF; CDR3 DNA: TGTGCCAGCAGCTTATCTGGCACTAGCACAGATACGCAGTATTTT
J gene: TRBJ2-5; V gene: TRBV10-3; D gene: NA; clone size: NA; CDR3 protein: CAISSQGGETQYF; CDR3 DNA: TGTGCCATCAGCTCTCAGGGGGGAGAGACCCAGTACTTC
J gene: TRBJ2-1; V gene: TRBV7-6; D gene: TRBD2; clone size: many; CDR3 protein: CASSLFSGVSNEQFF; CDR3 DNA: TGTGCCAGCAGCTTATTTAGCGGGGTCTCCAATGAGCAGTTCTTC
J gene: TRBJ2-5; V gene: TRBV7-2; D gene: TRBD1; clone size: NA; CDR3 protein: CASSLVSGGLETQYF; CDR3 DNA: TGTGCCAGCAGCTTAGTTTCAGGGGGCTTGGAGACCCAGTACTTC
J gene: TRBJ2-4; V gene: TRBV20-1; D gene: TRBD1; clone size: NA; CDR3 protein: CSASKDRVKNIQYF; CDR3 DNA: TGCAGTGCTAGTAAGGACAGGGTCAAAAACATTCAGTACTTC
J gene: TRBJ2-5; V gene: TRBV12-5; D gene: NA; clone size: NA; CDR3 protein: CASGPIGVSHQETQYF; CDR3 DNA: TGTGCTAGTGGTCCTATCGGGGTCAGCCACCAAGAGACCCAGTACTTC
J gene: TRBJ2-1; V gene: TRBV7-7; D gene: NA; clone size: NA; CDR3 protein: CASSLRAGVNEQFF; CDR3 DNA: TGTGCCAGCAGCTTAAGGGCAGGGGTGAATGAGCAGTTCTTC
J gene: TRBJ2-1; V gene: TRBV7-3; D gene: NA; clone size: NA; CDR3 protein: CASSLTGAPNYEQFF; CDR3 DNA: TGTGCCAGCAGCCTGACGGGGGCCCCTAACTATGAGCAGTTCTTC
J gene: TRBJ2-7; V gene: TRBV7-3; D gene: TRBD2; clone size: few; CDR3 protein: CASSYGLAGPYEQYF; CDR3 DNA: TGTGCCAGCAGCTACGGACTAGCGGGACCCTACGAGCAGTACTTC
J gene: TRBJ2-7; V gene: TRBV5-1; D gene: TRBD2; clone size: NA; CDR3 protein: CASSFGGGSSYEQYF; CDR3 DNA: TGCGCCAGCAGCTTCGGCGGGGGAAGCTCCTACGAGCAGTACTTC
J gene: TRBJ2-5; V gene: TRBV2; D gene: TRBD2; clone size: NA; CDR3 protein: CASSEAVAGELLGETQYF; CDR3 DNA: TGTGCCAGCAGTGAAGCGGTAGCGGGAGAACTGTTAGGAGAGACCCAGTACTTC
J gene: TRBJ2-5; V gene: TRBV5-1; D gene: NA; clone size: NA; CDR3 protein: CASSLRTPGAQETQYF; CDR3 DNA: TGCGCCAGCAGCTTGAGGACGCCGGGGGCCCAAGAGACCCAGTACTTC
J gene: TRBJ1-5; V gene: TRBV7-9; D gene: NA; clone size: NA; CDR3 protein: CASSLLGDQPQHF; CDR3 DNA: TGTGCCAGCAGCTTACTGGGAGATCAGCCCCAGCATTTT
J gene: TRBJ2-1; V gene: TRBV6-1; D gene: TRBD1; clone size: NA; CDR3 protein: CASSDSDRGDEQFF; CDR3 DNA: TGTGCCAGCAGTGATTCGGACAGGGGCGATGAGCAGTTCTTC
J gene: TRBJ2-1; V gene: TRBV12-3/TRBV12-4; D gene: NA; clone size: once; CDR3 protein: CASSLFSDNEQFF; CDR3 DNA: TGTGCCAGCAGTTTATTCTCAGACAATGAGCAGTTCTTC
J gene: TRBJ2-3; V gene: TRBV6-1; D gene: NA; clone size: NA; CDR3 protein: CASTKAASHTDTQYF; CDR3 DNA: TGTGCCAGCACCAAAGCTGCCTCACACACAGATACGCAGTATTTT
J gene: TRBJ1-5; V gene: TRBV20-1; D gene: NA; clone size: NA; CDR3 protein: CSAPPSGPSTDTQHF; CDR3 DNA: TGCAGTGCGCCTCCTAGCGGGCCTAGCACAGATACGCAGCATTTT
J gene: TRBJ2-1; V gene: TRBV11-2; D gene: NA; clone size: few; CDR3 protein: CASSSVGSSYNEQFF; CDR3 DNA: TGTGCCAGCAGCTCAGTGGGTAGCTCCTACAATGAGCAGTTCTTC
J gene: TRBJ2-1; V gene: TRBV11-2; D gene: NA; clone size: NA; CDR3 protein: CASSLGVVASSYNEQFF; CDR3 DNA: TGTGCCAGCAGCTTAGGGGTGGTAGCAAGCTCCTACAATGAGCAGTTCTTC
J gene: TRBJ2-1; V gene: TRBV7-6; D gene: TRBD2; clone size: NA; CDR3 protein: CARSKGLAGGHNEQFF; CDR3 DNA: TGTGCCAGAAGCAAGGGACTAGCGGGAGGGCACAATGAGCAGTTCTTC
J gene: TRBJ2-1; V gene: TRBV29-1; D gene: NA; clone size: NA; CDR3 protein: CSVVTGDRPEQFF; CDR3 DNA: TGCAGCGTTGTAACGGGGGATCGGCCCGAGCAGTTCTTC
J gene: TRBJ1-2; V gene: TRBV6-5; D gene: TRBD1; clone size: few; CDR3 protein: CASSYSGTGGNYGYTF; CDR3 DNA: TGTGCCAGCAGTTACTCAGGGACAGGGGGTAACTATGGCTACACCTTC
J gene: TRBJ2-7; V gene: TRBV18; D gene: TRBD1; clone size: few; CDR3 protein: CASSPDRNSYEQYF; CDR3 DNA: TGTGCCAGCTCACCGGACAGGAACTCCTACGAGCAGTACTTC
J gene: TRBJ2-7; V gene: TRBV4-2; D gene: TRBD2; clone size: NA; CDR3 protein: CASSQSPWTSGSRYEQYF; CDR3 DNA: TGTGCCAGCAGCCAATCCCCCTGGACTAGCGGGAGCCGCTACGAGCAGTACTTC
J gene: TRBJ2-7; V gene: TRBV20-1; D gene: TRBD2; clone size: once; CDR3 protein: CSARGGTSGEWEQYF; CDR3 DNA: TGCAGTGCTAGAGGTGGGACTAGCGGGGAGTGGGAGCAGTACTTC
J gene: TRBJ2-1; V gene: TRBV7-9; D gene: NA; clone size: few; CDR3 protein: CASSWRGGPPDNEQFF; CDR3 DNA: TGTGCCAGCAGCTGGAGGGGGGGCCCTCCTGACAATGAGCAGTTCTTC
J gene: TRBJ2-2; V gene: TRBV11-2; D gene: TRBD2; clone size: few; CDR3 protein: CASSLGRLAGGPMTGELFF; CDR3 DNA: TGTGCCAGCAGCTTAGGTCGGCTAGCGGGAGGGCCGATGACCGGGGAGCTGTTTTTT
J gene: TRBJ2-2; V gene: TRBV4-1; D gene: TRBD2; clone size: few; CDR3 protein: CASSLGLAGLSTGELFF; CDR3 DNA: TGCGCCAGCAGCCTTGGACTAGCGGGACTATCCACCGGGGAGCTGTTTTTT
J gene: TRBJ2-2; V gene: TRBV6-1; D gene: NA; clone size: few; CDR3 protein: CASTRSNTGELFF; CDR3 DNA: TGTGCCAGCACTAGATCGAACACCGGGGAGCTGTTTTTT
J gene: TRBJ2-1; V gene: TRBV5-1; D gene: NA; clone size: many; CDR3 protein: CASSSGYNEQFF; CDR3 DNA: TGCGCCAGCAGCTCCGGCTACAATGAGCAGTTCTTC
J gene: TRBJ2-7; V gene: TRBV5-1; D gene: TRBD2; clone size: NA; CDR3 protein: CASSLGGTSQYEQYF; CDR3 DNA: TGCGCCAGCAGCTTGGGCGGGACTAGCCAGTACGAGCAGTACTTC
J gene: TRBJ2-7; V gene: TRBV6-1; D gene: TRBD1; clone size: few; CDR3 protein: CAIQGPGGQHINEQYF; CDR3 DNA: TGTGCCATCCAAGGCCCAGGGGGTCAGCATATCAACGAGCAGTACTTC
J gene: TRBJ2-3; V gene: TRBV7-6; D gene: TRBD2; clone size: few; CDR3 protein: CASSSSPGLAEKGSTDTQYF; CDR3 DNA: TGTGCCAGCAGCTCCAGTCCGGGACTAGCGGAAAAGGGGTCCACAGATACGCAGTATTTT
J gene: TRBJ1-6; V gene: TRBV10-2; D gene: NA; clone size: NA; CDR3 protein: CASRRTNRDNSPLHF; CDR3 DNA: TGCGCCAGCAGAAGGACCAACCGCGATAATTCACCCCTCCACTTT
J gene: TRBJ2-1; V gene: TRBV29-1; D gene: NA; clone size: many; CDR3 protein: CSVLASKNEQFF; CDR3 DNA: TGCAGCGTTCTGGCTAGTAAGAATGAGCAGTTCTTC
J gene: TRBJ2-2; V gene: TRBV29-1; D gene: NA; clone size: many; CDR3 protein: CSVEEGWELFF; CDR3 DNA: TGCAGCGTTGAAGAAGGGTGGGAGCTGTTTTTT
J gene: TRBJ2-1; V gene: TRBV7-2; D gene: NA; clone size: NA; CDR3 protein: CASSLGLVGDIEQFF; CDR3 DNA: TGTGCCAGCAGCTTAGGACTAGTCGGGGACATTGAGCAGTTCTTC
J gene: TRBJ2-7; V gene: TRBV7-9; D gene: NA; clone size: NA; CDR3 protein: CASSLNGYGSYEQYF; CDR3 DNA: TGTGCCAGCAGCTTAAACGGGTACGGGTCCTACGAGCAGTACTTC
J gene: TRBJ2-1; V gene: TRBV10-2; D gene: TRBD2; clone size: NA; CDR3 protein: CASSEWREGDNEQFF; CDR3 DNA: TGCGCCAGCAGTGAGTGGAGGGAGGGTGACAATGAGCAGTTCTTC
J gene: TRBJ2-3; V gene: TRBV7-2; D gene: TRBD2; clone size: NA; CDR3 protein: CASSLAGLVADTQYF; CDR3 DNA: TGTGCCAGCAGCTTAGCGGGACTAGTAGCAGATACGCAGTATTTT